These 10 T cell receptor beta chains share one sample of origin, sequenced in a study of long-term antiretroviral therapy in people with HIV. Runs used v3.0 of the immunoSEQ assay and were done at survey level. Produced via immunoSEQ multiplex PCR; TCRdb's table is partial and in-frame only. The sample holds about 30,000 clones, roughly 93% seen once. Sequences were derived from unsorted PBMCs, sampled approximately 6.5 years after starting antiretroviral therapy. All receptors come from a woman in her 40s with HIV.

The chain is built from TRBV5-8 and TRBJ2-3; the D gene is possibly TRBD1 (6 bases). The CDR3 runs 15 residues. Trimming removed 4 bases at V and 2 bases at J, with 14 bases between. Looked up from germline, CDR1 is SGHTS and CDR2 is YDEGEE. The CDR3 nucleotides are TGTGCCAGCAGCCCAGGGGTTTCTGACACAGATACGCAGTATTTT. Amino acids: CASSPGVSDTDTQYF.

The chain joins TRBV19 to TRBJ1-5; 7 nucleotides align to TRBD1. V was clipped by 6 bases and J by 6 bases; unmatched bases: 11. Germline CDR1 is LNHDA and CDR2 is SQIVND (reference sequence). This CDR3 spans 15 amino acids. CDR3 bases: TGTGCCAGTAGCCCCCCCGACAGGGTCAGTCAGCCCCAGCATTTT. Its translation is CASSPPDRVSQPQHF.

V is TRBV18 and J is TRBJ2-3, with TRBD2 matching over 10 bases. The CDR3 is 18 amino acids. From germline, CDR1 is KGHSH and CDR2 LQKENI. The junction had 11 bases not matched to a gene; V was cut back by 4 bases and J by 1 base. The CDR3 here is CASSHTFGLAARTDTQYF. In DNA, the CDR3 is TGTGCCAGCTCACATACCTTTGGACTAGCGGCCCGCACAGATACGCAGTATTTT. The whole variable domain, filled in from reference TRBV18 and TRBJ2-3, reads NAGVMQNPRHLVRRRGQEARLRCSPMKGHSHVYWYRQLPEEGLKFMVYLQKENIIDESGMPKERFSAEFPKEGPSILRIQQVVRGDSAAYFCASSHTFGLAARTDTQYFGPGTRLTVL.

This chain uses TRBV6-1 with TRBJ2-5; TRBD2 aligns across 13 bases. With V trimmed by 7 bases and J by 4 bases, 6 bases remained unmatched. From germline, CDR1 is MNHNS and CDR2 SASEGT. The length of the CDR3 is 15 residues. The CDR3 spells CASTRLAGGLETQYF. The DNA for the CDR3 is TGTGCCAGCACCAGACTAGCGGGGGGCCTAGAGACCCAGTACTTC.

The chain has TRBV7-2 and TRBJ1-2, with 8 bases aligning to TRBD1. This CDR3 is 14 amino acids long. With 4 bases clipped from V and 8 bases from J, the junction kept 9 bases outside the gene matches. CDR1 is SGHTA, CDR2 FQGNSA, per germline. CDR3 coding DNA: TGTGCCAGCAGCTCGGCTCAGGGGGCTAGCGGCTACACCTTC. Translated: CASSSAQGASGYTF.

The chain joins TRBV7-2 to TRBJ2-5, with D perhaps given as TRBD1 or TRBD2 (5 bases each). This CDR3 is 15 amino acids long. Trimming took 5 bases from V and 1 from J, leaving 14 bases between them. Per the germline V gene, CDR1 is SGHTA and CDR2 is FQGNSA. For the CDR3, the DNA is TGTGCCAGCAGCCCCTCAGAGGGGAGCCAAGAGACCCAGTACTTC. Its protein is CASSPSEGSQETQYF.

This chain links TRBV18 with TRBJ2-1; 7 bases fit TRBD1. This CDR3 is built from 16 residues. The V segment lost 3 bases and the J segment 3 bases; nucleotides outside the gene matches: 8. Germline CDR1 KGHSH, CDR2 LQKENI. CDR3 protein: CASSPRDSDLYNEQFF. The CDR3 region has the DNA TGTGCCAGCTCACCCCGGGACAGTGATCTCTACAATGAGCAGTTCTTC.

The chain uses TRBV9 and TRBJ1-4; tentatively, D is TRBD1 (5 bases). Trimming shortened V by 0 bases and J by 7 bases, and 13 bases separated the two germline ends. From germline, CDR1 is SGDLS and CDR2 YYNGEE. The CDR3 runs 15 residues. The CDR3, as DNA: TGTGCCAGCAGCGTAGGATCAGGGAATCGTGAAAAACTGTTTTTT. Its protein product is CASSVGSGNREKLFF.

V usage is TRBV19 and J usage is TRBJ1-2; weak D call: TRBD1 (6 bases). The CDR3 totals 17 residues. Germline V gene sequence: CDR1 LNHDA, CDR2 SQIVND (reference sequence). The V gene lost 0 bases and the J gene lost 4 bases, with 18 bases spanning the gap. This CDR3 reads CASSIDLETGHTYGYTF. For the CDR3, the DNA is TGTGCCAGTAGTATAGATCTAGAGACAGGACACACCTATGGCTACACCTTC.

V gene TRBV5-1 combines with J gene TRBJ2-5; a weak D match, TRBD1 (5 bases). The CDR3 consists of 13 residues. CDR1 and CDR2 from the germline V gene are SGHRS and YFSETQ. V was cut by 0 bases and J by 2 bases, with 5 bases left in between. As DNA, the CDR3 is TGCGCCAGCAGCTTGGGACAGCAAGAGACCCAGTACTTC. Its protein product is CASSLGQQETQYF.